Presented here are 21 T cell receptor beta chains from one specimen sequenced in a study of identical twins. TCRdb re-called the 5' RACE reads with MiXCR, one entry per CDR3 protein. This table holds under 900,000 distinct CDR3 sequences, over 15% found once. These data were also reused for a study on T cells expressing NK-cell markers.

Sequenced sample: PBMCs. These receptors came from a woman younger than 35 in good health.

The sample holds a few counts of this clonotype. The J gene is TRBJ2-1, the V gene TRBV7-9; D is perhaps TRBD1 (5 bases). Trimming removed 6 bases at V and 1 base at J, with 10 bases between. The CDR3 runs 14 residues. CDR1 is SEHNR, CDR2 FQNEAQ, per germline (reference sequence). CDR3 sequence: CASRPDRSYNEQFF. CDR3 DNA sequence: TGTGCCAGCAGACCAGACAGATCCTACAATGAGCAGTTCTTC.

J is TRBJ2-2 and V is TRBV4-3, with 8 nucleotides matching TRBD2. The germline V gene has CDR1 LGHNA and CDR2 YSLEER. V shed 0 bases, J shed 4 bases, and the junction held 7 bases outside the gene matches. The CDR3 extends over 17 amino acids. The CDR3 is CASSQDWLAGSTGELFF. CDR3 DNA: TGCGCCAGCAGCCAAGACTGGCTAGCGGGTAGCACCGGGGAGCTGTTTTTT.

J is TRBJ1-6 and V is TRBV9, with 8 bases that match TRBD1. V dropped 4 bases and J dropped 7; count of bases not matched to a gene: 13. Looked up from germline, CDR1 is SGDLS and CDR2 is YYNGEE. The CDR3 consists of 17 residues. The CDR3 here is CASSSGPGDRTNSPLHF. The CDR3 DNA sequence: TGTGCCAGCAGCTCAGGCCCCGGGGACAGGACGAATTCACCCCTCCACTTT. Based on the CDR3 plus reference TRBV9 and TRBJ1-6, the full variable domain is DSGVTQTPKHLITATGQRVTLRCSPRSGDLSVYWYQQSLDQGLQFLIQYYNGEERAKGNILERFSAQQFPDLHSELNLSSLELGDSALYFCASSSGPGDRTNSPLHFGNGTRLTVT.

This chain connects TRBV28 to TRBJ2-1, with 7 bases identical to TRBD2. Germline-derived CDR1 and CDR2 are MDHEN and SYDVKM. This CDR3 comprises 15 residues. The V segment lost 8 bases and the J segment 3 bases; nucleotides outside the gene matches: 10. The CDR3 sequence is CASHPGRPYYNEQFF. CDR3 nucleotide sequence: TGTGCCAGCCATCCCGGGAGGCCCTACTACAATGAGCAGTTCTTC.

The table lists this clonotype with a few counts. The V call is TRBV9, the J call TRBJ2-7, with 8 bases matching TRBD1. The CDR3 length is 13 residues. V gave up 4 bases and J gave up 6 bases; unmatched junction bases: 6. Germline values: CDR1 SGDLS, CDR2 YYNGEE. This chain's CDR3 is CASSPRTGPEQYF. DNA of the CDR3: TGTGCCAGCAGCCCCCGGACAGGGCCCGAGCAGTACTTC.

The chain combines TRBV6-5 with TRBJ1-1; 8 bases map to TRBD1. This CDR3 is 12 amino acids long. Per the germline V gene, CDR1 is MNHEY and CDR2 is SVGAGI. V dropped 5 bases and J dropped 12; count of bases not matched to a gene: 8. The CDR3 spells CASSKDRDYSFF. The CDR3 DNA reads TGTGCCAGCAGTAAGGACAGGGATTATTCTTTCTTT.

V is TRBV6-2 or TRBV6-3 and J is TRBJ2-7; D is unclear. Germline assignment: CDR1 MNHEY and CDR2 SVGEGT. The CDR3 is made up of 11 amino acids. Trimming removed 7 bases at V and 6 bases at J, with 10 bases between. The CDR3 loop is CASKQRLEQYF. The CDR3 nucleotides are TGTGCCAGCAAGCAGCGCCTCGAGCAGTACTTC.

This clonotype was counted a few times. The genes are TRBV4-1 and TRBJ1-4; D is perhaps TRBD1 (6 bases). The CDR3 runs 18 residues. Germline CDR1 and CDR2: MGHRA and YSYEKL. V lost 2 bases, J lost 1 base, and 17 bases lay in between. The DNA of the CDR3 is TGCGCCAGCAGCCAACGGACAGTGGGGCGGGGAACTAATGAAAAACTGTTTTTT. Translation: CASSQRTVGRGTNEKLFF.

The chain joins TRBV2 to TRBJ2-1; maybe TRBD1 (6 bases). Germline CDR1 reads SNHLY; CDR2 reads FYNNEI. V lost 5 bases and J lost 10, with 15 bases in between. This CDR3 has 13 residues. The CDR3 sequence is CASSYRAGGEQFF. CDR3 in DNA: TGTGCCAGCAGTTACAGGGCTGGAGGCGAGCAGTTCTTC.

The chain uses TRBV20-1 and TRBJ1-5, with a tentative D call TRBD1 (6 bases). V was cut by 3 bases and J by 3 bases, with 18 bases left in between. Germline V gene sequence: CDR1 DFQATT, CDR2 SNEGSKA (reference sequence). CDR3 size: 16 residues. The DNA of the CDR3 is TGCAGTGCTAGCCCACCCCGAGGGGGGTCCAATCAGCCCCAGCATTTT. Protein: CSASPPRGGSNQPQHF.

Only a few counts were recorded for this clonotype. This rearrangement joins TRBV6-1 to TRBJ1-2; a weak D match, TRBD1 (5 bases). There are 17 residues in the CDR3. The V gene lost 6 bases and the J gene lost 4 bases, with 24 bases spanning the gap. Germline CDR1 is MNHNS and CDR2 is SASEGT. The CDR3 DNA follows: TGTGCCAGCAGCCCCACGGGGGTGAGGCGGGCGAGCTATGGCTACACCTTC. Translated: CASSPTGVRRASYGYTF.

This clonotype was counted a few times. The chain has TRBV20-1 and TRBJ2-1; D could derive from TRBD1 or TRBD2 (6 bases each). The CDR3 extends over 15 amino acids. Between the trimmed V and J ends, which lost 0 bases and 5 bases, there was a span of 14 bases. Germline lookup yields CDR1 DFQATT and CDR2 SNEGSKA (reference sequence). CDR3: CSARDPRGPNNEQFF. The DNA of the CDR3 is TGCAGTGCTAGAGATCCCCGGGGGCCCAACAATGAGCAGTTCTTC.

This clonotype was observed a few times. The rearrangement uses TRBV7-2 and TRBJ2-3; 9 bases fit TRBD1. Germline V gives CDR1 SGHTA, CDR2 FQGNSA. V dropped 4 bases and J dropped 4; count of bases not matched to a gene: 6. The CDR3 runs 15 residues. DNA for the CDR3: TGTGCCAGCAGCTCGGACAGGGGAATCGCAGATACGCAGTATTTT. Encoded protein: CASSSDRGIADTQYF.

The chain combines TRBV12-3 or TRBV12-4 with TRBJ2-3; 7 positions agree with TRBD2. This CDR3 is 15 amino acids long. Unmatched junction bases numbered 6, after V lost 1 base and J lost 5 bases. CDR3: CASSLEGGPGDTQYF. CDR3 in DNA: TGTGCCAGCAGTTTAGAGGGAGGGCCCGGAGATACGCAGTATTTT.

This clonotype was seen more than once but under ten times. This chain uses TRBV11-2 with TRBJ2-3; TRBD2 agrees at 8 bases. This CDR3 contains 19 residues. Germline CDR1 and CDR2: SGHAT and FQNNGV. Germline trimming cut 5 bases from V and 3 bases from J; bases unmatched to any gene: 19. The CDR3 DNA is TGTGCCAGCAGCCGCGCGAGCGGGAGTATATCTAGAAGTACAGATACGCAGTATTTT. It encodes CASSRASGSISRSTDTQYF.

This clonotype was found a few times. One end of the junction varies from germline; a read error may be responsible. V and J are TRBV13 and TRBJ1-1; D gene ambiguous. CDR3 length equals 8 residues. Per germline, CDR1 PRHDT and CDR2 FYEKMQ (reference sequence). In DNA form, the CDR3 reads TGTGCCACCACCAAGCGGGGATTT. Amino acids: CATTKRGF.

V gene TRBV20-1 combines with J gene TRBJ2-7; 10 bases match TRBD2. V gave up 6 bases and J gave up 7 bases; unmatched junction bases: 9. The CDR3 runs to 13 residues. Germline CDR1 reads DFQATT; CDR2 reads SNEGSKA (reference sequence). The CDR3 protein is CSALTSGIGEQYF. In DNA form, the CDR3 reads TGCAGTGCGCTCACTAGCGGGATTGGGGAGCAGTACTTC.

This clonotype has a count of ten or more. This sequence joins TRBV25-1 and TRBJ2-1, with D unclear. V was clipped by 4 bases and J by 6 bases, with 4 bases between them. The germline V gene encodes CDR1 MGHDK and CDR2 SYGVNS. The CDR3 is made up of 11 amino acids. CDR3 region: CASSASNEQFF. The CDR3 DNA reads TGTGCCAGCAGTGCGAGCAATGAGCAGTTCTTC.

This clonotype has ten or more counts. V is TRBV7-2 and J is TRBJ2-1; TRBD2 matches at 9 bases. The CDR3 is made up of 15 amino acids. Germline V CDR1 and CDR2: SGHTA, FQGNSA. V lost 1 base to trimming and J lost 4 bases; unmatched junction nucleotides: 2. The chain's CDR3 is CASSLGTSAYNEQFF. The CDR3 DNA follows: TGTGCCAGCAGCTTAGGGACTAGCGCGTACAATGAGCAGTTCTTC.

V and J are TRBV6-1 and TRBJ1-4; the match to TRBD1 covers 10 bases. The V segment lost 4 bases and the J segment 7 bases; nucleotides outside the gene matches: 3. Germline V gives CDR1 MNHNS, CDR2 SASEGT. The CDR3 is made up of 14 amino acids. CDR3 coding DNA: TGTGCCAGCAGTGGAGGGACAGGGGTTGAAAAACTGTTTTTT. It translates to CASSGGTGVEKLFF.

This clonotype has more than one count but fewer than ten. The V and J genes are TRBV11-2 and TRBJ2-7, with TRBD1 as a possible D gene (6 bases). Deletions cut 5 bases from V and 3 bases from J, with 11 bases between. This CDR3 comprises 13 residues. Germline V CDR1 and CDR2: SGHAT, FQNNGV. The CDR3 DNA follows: TGTGCCAGCAGCATATCACAGGGCTACGAGCAGTACTTC. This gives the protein CASSISQGYEQYF.